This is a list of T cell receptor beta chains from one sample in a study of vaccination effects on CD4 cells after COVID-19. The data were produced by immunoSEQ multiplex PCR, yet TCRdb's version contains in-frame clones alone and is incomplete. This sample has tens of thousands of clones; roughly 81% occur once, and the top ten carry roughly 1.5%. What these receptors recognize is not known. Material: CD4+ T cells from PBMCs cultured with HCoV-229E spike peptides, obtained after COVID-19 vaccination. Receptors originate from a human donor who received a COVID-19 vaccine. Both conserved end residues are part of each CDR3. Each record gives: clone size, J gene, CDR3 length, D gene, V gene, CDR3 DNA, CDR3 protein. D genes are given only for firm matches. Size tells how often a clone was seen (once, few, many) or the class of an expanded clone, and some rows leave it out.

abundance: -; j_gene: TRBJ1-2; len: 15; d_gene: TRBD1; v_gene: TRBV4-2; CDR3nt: TGTGCCAGCAGCCAAGTAGGTACAGGGGCTGGAGGCTACACCTTC; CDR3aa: CASSQVGTGAGGYTF
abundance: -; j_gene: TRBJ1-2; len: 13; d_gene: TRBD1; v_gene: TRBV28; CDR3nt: TGTGCCAGCAGTTTCCCCGGGACAGCTGGCTACACCTTC; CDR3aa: CASSFPGTAGYTF
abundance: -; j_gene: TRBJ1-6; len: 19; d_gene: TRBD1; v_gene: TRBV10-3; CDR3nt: TGTGCCATCAGGGAGCCCCCGGGACAGGGTACGCTAGGTAATTCACCCCTCCACTTT; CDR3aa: CAIREPPGQGTLGNSPLHF
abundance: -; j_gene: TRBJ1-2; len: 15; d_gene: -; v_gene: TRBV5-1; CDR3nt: TGCGCCAGCAGCTCTCACCCGGGGAACCTCTATGGCTACACCTTC; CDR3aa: CASSSHPGNLYGYTF
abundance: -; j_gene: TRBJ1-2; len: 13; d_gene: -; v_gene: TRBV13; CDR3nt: TGTGCCAGCAGCTTAAGGCGGATCTATGGCTACACCTTC; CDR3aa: CASSLRRIYGYTF
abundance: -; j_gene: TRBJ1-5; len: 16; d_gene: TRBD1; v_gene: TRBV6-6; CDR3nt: TGTGCCAGCGCGACTCAGGGGGCGCGCGGCAATCAGCCCCAGCATTTT; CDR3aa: CASATQGARGNQPQHF
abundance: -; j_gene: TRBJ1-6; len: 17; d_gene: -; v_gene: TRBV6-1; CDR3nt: TGTGCCAGCAGTGAAGATCCTTGGTCAGGGAACAATTCACCCCTCCACTTT; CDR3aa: CASSEDPWSGNNSPLHF
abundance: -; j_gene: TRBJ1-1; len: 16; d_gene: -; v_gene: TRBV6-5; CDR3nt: TGTGCCAGCAGTTACCGAGGTGCCGGAAGGGTCACTGAAGCTTTCTTT; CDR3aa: CASSYRGAGRVTEAFF
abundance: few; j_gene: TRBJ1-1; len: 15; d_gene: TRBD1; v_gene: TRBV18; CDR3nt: TGTGCCAGCTCACCTTCCTCCGGGACAGGGACTGAAGCTTTCTTT; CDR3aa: CASSPSSGTGTEAFF
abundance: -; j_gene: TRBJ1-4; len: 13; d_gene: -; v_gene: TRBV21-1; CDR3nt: TGTGCCAGCAGAATCGGGTTGAATGAAAAACTGTTTTTT; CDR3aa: CASRIGLNEKLFF
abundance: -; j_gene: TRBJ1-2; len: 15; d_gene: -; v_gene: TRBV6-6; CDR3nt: TGTGCCAGCAACGATCCGGGACATCTTAACTATGGCTACACCTTC; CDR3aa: CASNDPGHLNYGYTF
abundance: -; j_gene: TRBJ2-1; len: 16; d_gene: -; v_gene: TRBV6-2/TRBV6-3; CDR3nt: TGTGCCAGCAGTTCACGCATGGGGGGCACCTACAATGAGCAGTTCTTC; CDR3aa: CASSSRMGGTYNEQFF
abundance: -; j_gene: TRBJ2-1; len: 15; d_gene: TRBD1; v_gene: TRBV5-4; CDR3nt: TGTGCCAGCAGTCGACGGGACAGGAACTACAATGAGCAGTTCTTC; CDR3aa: CASSRRDRNYNEQFF
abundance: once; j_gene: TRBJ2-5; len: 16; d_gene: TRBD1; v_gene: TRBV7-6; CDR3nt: TGTGCCAGCAGCTCGGGGACAGCGAACAAAAAAGAGACCCAGTACTTC; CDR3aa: CASSSGTANKKETQYF
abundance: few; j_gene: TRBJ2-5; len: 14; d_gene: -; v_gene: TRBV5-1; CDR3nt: TGCGCCAGCAGCTTGGACCCAGGGCGAGAGACCCAGTACTTC; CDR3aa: CASSLDPGRETQYF
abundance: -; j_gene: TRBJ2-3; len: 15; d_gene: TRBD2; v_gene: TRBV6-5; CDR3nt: TGTGCCAGCAGTTATAGCGGGCCACCCACAGATACGCAGTATTTT; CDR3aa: CASSYSGPPTDTQYF
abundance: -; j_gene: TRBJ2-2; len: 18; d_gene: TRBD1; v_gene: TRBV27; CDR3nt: TGTGCCAGCAGTTATATCGGGAGGGGACAGGGGGCCACCGGGGAGCTGTTTTTT; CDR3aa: CASSYIGRGQGATGELFF
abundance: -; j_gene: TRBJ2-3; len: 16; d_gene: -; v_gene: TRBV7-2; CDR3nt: TGTGCCAGCAGCTTAGTAGGAAGGTCTAGTGTACTAACGCAGTATTTT; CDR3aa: CASSLVGRSSVLTQYF
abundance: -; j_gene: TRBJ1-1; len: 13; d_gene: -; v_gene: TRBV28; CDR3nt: TGTGCCAGCAGAGCAACTGGACTTGCTGAAGCTTTCTTT; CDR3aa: CASRATGLAEAFF
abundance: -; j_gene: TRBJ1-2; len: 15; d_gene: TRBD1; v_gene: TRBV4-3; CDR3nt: TGCGCCAGCAGCCAAGGGGGACAGCGGGCCGGGGGCTACACCTTC; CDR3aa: CASSQGGQRAGGYTF
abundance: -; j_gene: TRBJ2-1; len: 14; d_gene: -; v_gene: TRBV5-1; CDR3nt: TGCGCCAGCAGCTTGGGGGCTGGATTCAATGAGCAGTTCTTC; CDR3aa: CASSLGAGFNEQFF
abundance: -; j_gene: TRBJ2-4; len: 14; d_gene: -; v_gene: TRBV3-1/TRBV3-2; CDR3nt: TGTGCCAGCGGTAGCAGGGGGGAGGGAAACATTCAGTACTTC; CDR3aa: CASGSRGEGNIQYF
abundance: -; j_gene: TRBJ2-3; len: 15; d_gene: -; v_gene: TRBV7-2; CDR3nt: TGTGCCAGCAGCTTAGTAGGGGTCCGCACAGATACGCAGTATTTT; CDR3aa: CASSLVGVRTDTQYF
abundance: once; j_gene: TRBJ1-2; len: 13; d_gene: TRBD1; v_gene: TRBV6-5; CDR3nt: TGTGCCAGCAGGGACAGGGGGCTTTATGGCTACACCTTC; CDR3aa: CASRDRGLYGYTF
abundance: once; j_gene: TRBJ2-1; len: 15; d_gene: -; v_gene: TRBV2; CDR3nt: TGTGCCAGCAGTGAAGTAGCAAGGGTTGGAGGCGAGCAGTTCTTC; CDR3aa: CASSEVARVGGEQFF
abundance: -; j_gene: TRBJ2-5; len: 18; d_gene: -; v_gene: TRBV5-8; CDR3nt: TGTGCCAGCCCCGAGGGCGTTGGGACTCTAGGCAGTGTAGAGACCCAGTACTTC; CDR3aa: CASPEGVGTLGSVETQYF
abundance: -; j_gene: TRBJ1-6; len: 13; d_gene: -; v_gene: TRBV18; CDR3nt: TGTGCCAGCTCACCTGGGTACGGTTCACCCCTCCACTTT; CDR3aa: CASSPGYGSPLHF
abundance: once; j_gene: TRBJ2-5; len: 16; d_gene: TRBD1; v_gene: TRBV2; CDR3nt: TGTGCCAGCCGTGGACAGGTAACGTCTGCGACGGAGACCCAGTACTTC; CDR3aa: CASRGQVTSATETQYF
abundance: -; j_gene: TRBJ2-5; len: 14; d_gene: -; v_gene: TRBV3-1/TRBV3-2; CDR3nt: TGTGCCAGCAGCCAAGGGACAGCCAAAGAGACCCAGTACTTC; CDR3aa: CASSQGTAKETQYF
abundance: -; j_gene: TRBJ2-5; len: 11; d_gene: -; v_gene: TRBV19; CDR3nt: TGTGCCAGTAGTATACAAGAGACCCAGTACTTC; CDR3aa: CASSIQETQYF
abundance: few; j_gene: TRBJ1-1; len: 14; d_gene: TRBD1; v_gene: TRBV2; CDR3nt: TGTGCCAGCAGTAACAGGGGCATGAACACTGAAGCTTTCTTT; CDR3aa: CASSNRGMNTEAFF
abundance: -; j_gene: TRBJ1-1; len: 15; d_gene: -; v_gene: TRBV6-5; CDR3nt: TGTGCCAGCATCGGGACACATAGATTGAACACTGAAGCTTTCTTT; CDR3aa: CASIGTHRLNTEAFF
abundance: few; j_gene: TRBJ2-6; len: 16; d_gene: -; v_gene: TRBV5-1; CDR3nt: TGCGCCAGCAGCTTGACGGTGAGCTCTGGGGCCAACGTCCTGACTTTC; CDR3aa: CASSLTVSSGANVLTF